This entry features one T cell receptor (beta chain) sequence. The age range of participants was about 18 to 95 years, with residence in 20 to 25 US areas. The study assigned cohorts using participant-reported clinical history. This sample is drawn from a study of blood T cell repertoires in COVID-19. The wider study: Spain, Italy and the United States supplied samples that represented acute and convalescent COVID-19. T cells, B-cell-depleted T cells, or PBMCs provided the cDNA or gDNA that served as material.

Assay used: immunoSEQ multiplex PCR; TCRdb lists only in-frame clones, some missing. The data show around 280,000 clones, with about 90% seen just once and about 1.7% held by the top ten. V shed 6 bases and J shed 4 bases, with 16 bases lying between them. The germline V gene has CDR1 MNHEY and CDR2 SVGAGI. CDR3 length: 15 amino acids. Sequenced: PBMCs or T cells enriched from blood (not recorded which). The chain carries TRBV6-5 and TRBJ1-5; tentative D call: TRBD1 (5 bases). The sequence derives from a woman aged 18 to 35 with acute COVID-19. CDR3 coding DNA: TGTGCCAGCAGGCCCGGGACGGACTATAATCAGCCCCAGCATTTT. Its protein product is CASRPGTDYNQPQHF.